The sequence of this T cell receptor (beta chain) was determined in a study of identical twins. Study observations and caveats: A lower insertion count was a feature of abundant cord blood beta clonotypes, with no such feature in memory repertoires. With monozygotic twins, out-of-frame TCR alpha sharing exceeded what models estimated. Out-of-frame alpha sequences common to twins exhibited a surplus of low generation probability.

In TCRdb, the 5' RACE reads were re-called with MiXCR into one record per CDR3 protein. This sample carries 310,000 or so distinct CDR3 sequences, roughly 9.7% of them seen once, and the ten largest clones take about 7.1%. There were only healthy Caucasians among the donors. The germline V gene encodes CDR1 SGHAT and CDR2 FQNNGV. The CDR3 totals 14 residues. V gave up 5 bases and J gave up 6 bases; unmatched junction bases: 5. In its sample, this clonotype was seen many times. Its specificity is unknown. The data also belong to a second study, concerning yellow fever vaccine responses in identical twins.

Sequencing was done on a sample of CD8+ T cells sorted from blood. This chain joins TRBV11-2 and TRBJ1-5; 9 bases fit TRBD1. This clonotype originated in a woman younger than 35 in good health. The CDR3 is CASSDTGGVQPQHF. CDR3 nucleotide sequence: TGTGCCAGCAGCGATACAGGGGGCGTTCAGCCCCAGCATTTT.